Given below is one T cell receptor beta chain in context. Its specificity is not known. Germline loops: CDR1 SGHNT, CDR2 YYREEE (reference sequence). V dropped 4 bases and J dropped 10; count of bases not matched to a gene: 11. The length of the CDR3 is 15 residues. Data came from immunoSEQ multiplex PCR; TCRdb stores just in-frame clones and leaves some out. The data show some 170,000 clones, with about 89% seen just once and 2.7% held by the top ten. The sample originates from a study of cytomegalovirus exposure and HLA in healthy donors. Regarding the study as a whole: Most observed TCR sequences were rare, whereas some public TCRs were detected in many donors.

This clonotype was sampled from a man aged 18-30 years in good health and CMV-seropositive. J is TRBJ1-6 and V is TRBV5-4, with 7 bases that match TRBD1. The sample comprised PBMCs. CDR3 in amino acids: CASSLMTGSGSPLHF. CDR3 bases: TGTGCCAGCAGCCTAATGACAGGGTCTGGGTCACCCCTCCACTTT.